The rows below give T cell receptor beta chains drawn from one sample of a study of shared clonotypes between healthy human individuals. TCRdb keeps only in-frame clones here, not all; method: immunoSEQ multiplex PCR. The sample holds about 820,000 clones, almost 95% seen once. The sequenced sample was naive CD8+ T cells sorted from blood. These receptors came from a man younger than 45 in good health. Each CDR3 is given with its conserved first and last residue. D genes are given only for firm matches. A clone size is listed for some rows: how often the clone was seen (once, few, many), or a class if it is expanded.

D	V	J	size	DNA	CDR3
TRBD2	TRBV7-9	TRBJ2-7	.	TGTGCCAGCAGCTCAACACGGACTAGCGGATACGAGCAGTACTTC	CASSSTRTSGYEQYF
TRBD1	TRBV15	TRBJ2-1	.	TGTGCCACAGGGTCGGGACAGGGATCGGATGAGCAGTTCTTC	CATGSGQGSDEQFF
TRBD1	TRBV28	TRBJ2-1	once	TGTGCCAGCACTAATCCGGGACAGGAGCAGTTCTTC	CASTNPGQEQFF
.	TRBV28	TRBJ1-5	.	TGTGCCAGCAGTTTCTGGCAGAGCAATCAGCCCCAGCATTTT	CASSFWQSNQPQHF
TRBD1	TRBV19	TRBJ2-6	.	TGTGCCAGTAAAAGCATTGACAGGGGGACTACTGGGGCCAACGTCCTGACTTTC	CASKSIDRGTTGANVLTF
.	TRBV7-2	TRBJ2-3	.	TGTGCCAGCAGAGGGGAAACCACAGATACGCAGTATTTT	CASRGETTDTQYF
TRBD1	TRBV6-1	TRBJ2-7	.	TGTGCCAGCAGTGAACCCGGGACAGGCAGCGAGCAGTACTTC	CASSEPGTGSEQYF
TRBD2	TRBV9	TRBJ2-3	.	TGTGCCAGCAGCGGAACCGGGACTAGCGGGAACACAGATACGCAGTATTTT	CASSGTGTSGNTDTQYF
TRBD1	TRBV25-1	TRBJ2-3	.	TGTGCCAGCAGTGTCTCGGGACCTGGACAGGGAGGCACAGATACGCAGTATTTT	CASSVSGPGQGGTDTQYF
TRBD1	TRBV6-5	TRBJ2-1	.	TGTGCCAGCAGTGCCGGGACAGGAGACTACAATGAGCAGTTCTTC	CASSAGTGDYNEQFF
.	TRBV6-1	TRBJ1-1	.	TGTGCCAGCAGTGAAGCGCTTCTAACAGGGCCTGGAGCTTTCTTT	CASSEALLTGPGAFF
.	TRBV2	TRBJ1-2	.	TGTGCCAGCAGTGAACGTGGGGGGTACTATGGCTACACCTTC	CASSERGGYYGYTF
.	TRBV6-1	TRBJ2-7	few	TGTGCCAGCAGGGACATACGGGACGAGCAGTACTTC	CASRDIRDEQYF
.	TRBV27	TRBJ2-7	.	TGTGCCAGCAGTCAGGACATGGACGAGCAGTACTTC	CASSQDMDEQYF
.	TRBV2	TRBJ2-5	.	TGTGCCAGCAGTGATAGAATTGGGACCCAGTACTTC	CASSDRIGTQYF
TRBD2	TRBV2	TRBJ2-7	.	TGTGCCAGCAGTGGGGTGGATAGCGGGAGTCTCTACGAGCAGTACTTC	CASSGVDSGSLYEQYF
.	TRBV7-9	TRBJ2-2	.	TGTGCCAGCAGCCCTGAGGTAGAGAGGGAGCTGTTTTTT	CASSPEVERELFF
TRBD1	TRBV27	TRBJ1-4	.	TGTGCCAGCAGTTCCCCATCAAGACAGGGACTTAATGAAAAACTGTTTTTT	CASSSPSRQGLNEKLFF
TRBD2	TRBV7-2	TRBJ2-1	.	TGTGCCAGCAGCCGGAGGACGAGACTAGCCGCTTCCTACAATGAGCAGTTCTTC	CASSRRTRLAASYNEQFF
TRBD2	TRBV7-6	TRBJ2-2	.	TGTGCCAGCAGTCGTTCTAGCGGAGCGAACACCGGGGAGCTGTTTTTT	CASSRSSGANTGELFF
TRBD2	TRBV9	TRBJ2-1	.	TGTGCCAGCAGCCCCCCTGGGGGGGGTGAGCAGTTCTTC	CASSPPGGGEQFF
.	TRBV7-6	TRBJ2-1	.	TGTGCCAGCAGCCTGTCGAGGAGCTCCTACAATGAGCAGTTCTTC	CASSLSRSSYNEQFF
TRBD2	TRBV13	TRBJ2-3	.	TGTGCCAGCAGCCGACGACTAGCGCCGAGCACAGATACGCAGTATTTT	CASSRRLAPSTDTQYF
TRBD2	TRBV5-5	TRBJ2-7	.	TGTGCCAGCAGCTTGGTTTCTAGCGGCTACGAGCAGTACTTC	CASSLVSSGYEQYF
TRBD1	TRBV11-2	TRBJ1-1	.	TGTGCCAGCAGCTTAGGACAGGGAACCCCGTACACTGAAGCTTTCTTT	CASSLGQGTPYTEAFF
.	TRBV12-5	TRBJ2-1	.	TGTGCTAGTGGTCCGGACACATACAATGAGCAGTTCTTC	CASGPDTYNEQFF
.	TRBV6-1	TRBJ2-1	.	TGTGCCAGCAGTACTCGCGGGACAGCGAACAATGAGCAGTTCTTC	CASSTRGTANNEQFF
.	TRBV11-3	TRBJ2-5	.	TGTGCCAGCAGCTTAGAACACTCAGAGACCCAGTACTTC	CASSLEHSETQYF
TRBD1	TRBV6-5	TRBJ2-1	.	TGTGCCAGCAGCCCCCCGGGACAGCAGGAGCAGTTCTTC	CASSPPGQQEQFF
TRBD2	TRBV7-9	TRBJ2-7	.	TGTGCCAGCAGCTTACTTGGGGCGGGGGCCTACGAGCAGTACTTC	CASSLLGAGAYEQYF
TRBD1	TRBV6-5	TRBJ2-1	.	TGTGCCAGCAGTTTAAAGGGACAGGGTTACAATGAGCAGTTCTTC	CASSLKGQGYNEQFF
TRBD2	TRBV6-5	TRBJ2-1	.	TGTGCCAGCAGTTACTCGGTTGGCGGGAGCGGGAATGAGCAGTTCTTC	CASSYSVGGSGNEQFF
.	TRBV10-2	TRBJ2-7	.	TGCGCCAGCAGTGAAGGTTACGAGCAGTACTTC	CASSEGYEQYF
TRBD2	TRBV19	TRBJ2-5	.	TGTGCCAGTAGTATTACACTAGCGGGAGTGGACCAGTACTTC	CASSITLAGVDQYF
.	TRBV18	TRBJ1-1	.	TGTGCCAGCTCACTAAGGGCAGCAGAAGCTTTCTTT	CASSLRAAEAFF
.	TRBV19	TRBJ2-3	.	TGTGCCAGTGGGGACTTTTATAGCACAGATACGCAGTATTTT	CASGDFYSTDTQYF
TRBD1	TRBV28	TRBJ2-5	.	TGTGCCAGCAGTTATCGGGACAGGGGACAAGAGACCCAGTACTTC	CASSYRDRGQETQYF
.	TRBV19	TRBJ1-4	.	TGTGCCAGCGCAGAGGCAACTAATGAAAAACTGTTTTTT	CASAEATNEKLFF
TRBD2	TRBV29-1	TRBJ2-5	.	TGCAGCGTCCGGGGGGAGGAGACCCAGTACTTC	CSVRGEETQYF
TRBD2	TRBV4-1	TRBJ2-1	once	TGCGCCAGCAGCCAGGACTCTAGCGGAGTCTCCTACAATGAGCAGTTCTTC	CASSQDSSGVSYNEQFF
.	TRBV15	TRBJ2-4	.	TGTGCCACCAGCTCAAGATTAGCCAAAAACATTCAGTACTTC	CATSSRLAKNIQYF
TRBD2	TRBV9	TRBJ2-1	.	TGTGCCAGCAGCGTAGAAGCGGGGCAATACAATGAGCAGTTCTTC	CASSVEAGQYNEQFF
.	TRBV7-3	TRBJ2-1	.	TGTGCCAGCAGCTTGGGGCGGGGACCCTACAATGAGCAGTTCTTC	CASSLGRGPYNEQFF
TRBD1	TRBV9	TRBJ2-6	once	TGTGCCAGCAGCGTAACCGGGACAGGGGTGCTTGGGGCCAACGTCCTGACTTTC	CASSVTGTGVLGANVLTF
.	TRBV11-3	TRBJ1-4	.	TGTGCCAGCAGCTTAGACGGCAGGGAGCATGAAAAACTGTTTTTT	CASSLDGREHEKLFF
.	TRBV5-1	TRBJ2-7	.	TGCGCCAGCAGCTTGGACGGTTGGGGCTACGAGCAGTACTTC	CASSLDGWGYEQYF
TRBD2	TRBV6-1	TRBJ2-1	.	TGTGCCAGCAGTGAATTTAGCGGGAGGGCGGATGAGCAGTTCTTC	CASSEFSGRADEQFF
.	TRBV6-5	TRBJ2-7	.	TGTGCCAGCAGCCAGGTGTACGGGCGCGAGCAGTACTTC	CASSQVYGREQYF
TRBD2	TRBV11-3	TRBJ2-1	.	TGTGCCAGCAGCTTAGCGGGAGGCGATGAGCAGTTCTTC	CASSLAGGDEQFF
.	TRBV5-1	TRBJ2-3	.	TGCGCCAGCAGCTTGGGGACGGGAAACACAGATACGCAGTATTTT	CASSLGTGNTDTQYF
.	TRBV14	TRBJ2-3	.	TGTGCCAGCACAGGAGAAGAGGATACGCAGTATTTT	CASTGEEDTQYF
TRBD1	TRBV6-1	TRBJ2-7	.	TGTGCCAGCAAGCGGACAGGGATATACGAGCAGTACTTC	CASKRTGIYEQYF
TRBD1	TRBV9	TRBJ1-3	.	TGTGCCAGCAGCGTAGAGGGACAGGGGGCCGGCGGCATATATTTT	CASSVEGQGAGGIYF
.	TRBV4-1	TRBJ2-1	.	TGCGCCAGCAGCCAAGTTAGGGGGGATGAGCAGTTCTTC	CASSQVRGDEQFF
.	TRBV9	TRBJ2-7	.	TGTGCCAGCAGCGTAGTCCCCCGTCCCTCCTCCTACGAGCAGTACTTC	CASSVVPRPSSYEQYF
.	TRBV15	TRBJ2-7	.	TGTGCCACCAGCAGAGACAGGGTGGTCTACGAGCAGTACTTC	CATSRDRVVYEQYF
TRBD1	TRBV25-1	TRBJ2-3	.	TGTGCCAGCAGTACCAGGGGGCGCGGCACAGATACGCAGTATTTT	CASSTRGRGTDTQYF
.	TRBV28	TRBJ2-5	.	TGTGCCAGCAGTCTAGTCGGGCTCCAAGAGACCCAGTACTTC	CASSLVGLQETQYF
TRBD1	TRBV4-3	TRBJ1-2	.	TGCGCCAGCAGCCAAGATGTCGAGTGGACAGGGGCTGATGGCTACACCTTC	CASSQDVEWTGADGYTF
TRBD2	TRBV29-1	TRBJ2-3	.	TGCAGCGTTGTAGCGGGAGTTGTCGATACGCAGTATTTT	CSVVAGVVDTQYF